This TCR beta chain was obtained from a study of technical replicates of blood from several donors. Sequencing was performed with immunoSEQ multiplex PCR; in TCRdb, only in-frame clones are kept and a portion is missing. The top ten clones hold around 0.25% of a sample with 84,000 or so clones, around 94% of them seen once. Germline V lookup: CDR1 WNHNN, CDR2 SYGVQD (reference sequence). V was cut by 0 bases and J by 1 base, with 13 bases left in between. The CDR3 runs to 16 residues. This chain uses TRBV10-1 with TRBJ2-7, with D tentatively TRBD1 (6 bases). The sequenced sample consisted of T cells isolated from PBMCs. This clonotype was sampled from a human donor in good health. The CDR3: CASSESRDTGSYEQYF. CDR3 DNA: TGCGCCAGCAGTGAGTCAAGGGACACGGGTTCCTACGAGCAGTACTTC.